The next 6 T cell receptor beta chains were all read from a single sample in a study of blood T cells in healthy people across ages. A sample-barcoded 5' primer and a J-beta primer mix were used in a second PCR of roughly 6 to 12 cycles. TCRdb re-derived calls from the 5' RACE reads in MiXCR, one entry per CDR3 protein. The sample records roughly 700,000 distinct CDR3 sequences, roughly 30% being singletons. Sequencing was carried out using blood. These receptors were taken from a woman older than 75 in good health.

Note on this clonotype: Possible read error: a much larger clone is one base away. V usage is TRBV5-1 and J usage is TRBJ2-1; 7 positions match TRBD2. CDR3 length: 15 amino acids. Germline CDR1 reads SGHRS; CDR2 reads YFSETQ. The CDR3 DNA reads as TGCGCCAGCAGCTTGCTCGGGGGGTCGGCGAATGGGCAGTTCTTC. Translation: CASSLLGGSANGQFF.

Many counts were recorded for this clonotype. The gene calls are TRBV7-2 and TRBJ2-1; tentative D call: TRBD1 (5 bases). The germline CDR1 and CDR2 sequences are SGHTA and FQGNSA. The ends were cut back, 2 bases at V and 10 bases at J, with 12 bases in the middle. The CDR3 has 13 residues. The CDR3 spells CASSLKATEEQFF. The CDR3, as DNA: TGTGCCAGCAGCTTAAAAGCGACAGAGGAGCAGTTCTTC.

Only a few counts were recorded for this clonotype. This chain links TRBV5-6 with TRBJ2-5; 11 bases map to TRBD1. V gave up 5 bases and J gave up 11 bases; unmatched junction bases: 14. Germline values: CDR1 SGHDT, CDR2 YYEEEE. The CDR3 has 15 amino acids. CDR3 region: CASRGYGQGANEQYF. The CDR3 region has the DNA TGTGCCAGCAGGGGTTACGGACAGGGGGCCAATGAGCAGTACTTC.

A note on this clonotype: One end of the junction is discordant with germline, which a read error may explain. This rearrangement joins TRBV6-5 to TRBJ2-1, with a weak D call TRBD2 (5 bases). Germline assignment: CDR1 MNHEY and CDR2 SVGAGI. This CDR3 comprises 12 residues. The CDR3 spells CASSSLLGERLF. Written as DNA, the CDR3 is TGTGCCAGCAGTTCTTTACTAGGTGAGCGGTTGTTC.

Ten or more counts support this clonotype. The chain couples TRBV6-6 to TRBJ2-7; 10 bases map to TRBD1. Germline trimming cut 7 bases from V and 2 bases from J; bases unmatched to any gene: 11. There are 16 residues in the CDR3. Germline CDR1 is MNHNY and CDR2 is SVGAGI (reference sequence). In DNA form, the CDR3 reads TGTGCCAGCACCCCTCAGACAGGGGGCTACGCCTACGAGCAGTACTTC. Amino acid sequence: CASTPQTGGYAYEQYF.

The chain carries TRBV12-3 or TRBV12-4 and TRBJ2-1, with D unclear. The CDR3 spans 13 residues. The germline V and J ends were trimmed by 5 bases and 9 bases, with 14 bases remaining between them. The CDR3 bases are TGTGCCAGCAGTCCCCAACTCGATGTTGAGCAGTTCTTC. It is translated as CASSPQLDVEQFF.